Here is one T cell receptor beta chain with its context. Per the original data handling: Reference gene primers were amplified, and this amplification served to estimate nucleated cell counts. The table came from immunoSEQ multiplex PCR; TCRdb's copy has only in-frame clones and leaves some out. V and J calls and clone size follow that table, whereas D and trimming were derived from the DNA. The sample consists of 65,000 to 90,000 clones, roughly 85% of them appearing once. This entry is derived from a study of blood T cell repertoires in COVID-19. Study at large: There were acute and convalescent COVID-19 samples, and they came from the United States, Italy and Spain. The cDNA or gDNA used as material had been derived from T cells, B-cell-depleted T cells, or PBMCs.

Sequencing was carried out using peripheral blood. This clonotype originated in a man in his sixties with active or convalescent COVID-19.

This CDR3 is CAIQGPGTGGTDTQYF. The DNA for the CDR3 is TGTGCCATTCAAGGCCCCGGGACAGGGGGGACAGATACGCAGTATTTT. This rearrangement joins TRBV10-3 to TRBJ2-3; 11 positions agree with TRBD1. CDR3 length: 16 residues. V lost 9 bases to trimming and J lost 3 bases; unmatched junction nucleotides: 11. Germline V gives CDR1 ENHRY, CDR2 SYGVKD.